This T cell receptor beta chain was profiled in a study of T cell responses to AZD1222 COVID-19 vaccine. Data came from immunoSEQ multiplex PCR; TCRdb stores just in-frame clones and leaves some out. The sample contains fewer than 150,000 clones, roughly 89% of which appear only once. Points from the study as a whole: There were mostly white British donors and more females than males, and clonal diversity was possibly underestimated. Only a handful of AZD1222 recipients, five to seven in all, had baseline seropositivity.

Germline-derived CDR1 and CDR2 are MNHEY and SVGAGI. This CDR3 has 13 amino acids. With V trimmed by 10 bases and J by 9 bases, 12 bases remained unmatched. For this clone: Its antigen is not identified.

The TCR originated in an adult in good health. The sample in question was peripheral blood, obtained on day 0 of AZD1222 vaccination. The chain joins TRBV6-5 to TRBJ2-3; 8 bases are shared with TRBD1. DNA of the CDR3: TGTGCCACCCTCGGCGCAGGGGGCGGCACGCAGTATTTT. Translated: CATLGAGGGTQYF.